This passage covers 14 T cell receptor beta chains from one sample sequenced in a study of T cell responses to AZD1222 COVID-19 vaccine. Clones were read by immunoSEQ multiplex PCR, and TCRdb kept only the in-frame ones, dropping some. The sample comprises 200,000 or so clones, approximately 92% of which are singletons, and 8.5% to 12% rests with the top ten. Sample: peripheral blood, taken on day 0 of AZD1222 vaccination. These receptors were obtained from an adult in good health.

The V call is TRBV10-3, the J call TRBJ1-2, with D maybe TRBD1 (6 bases). Trimming left V 0 bases short and J 4 bases short, with 12 bases between. Per germline, CDR1 ENHRY and CDR2 SYGVKD. CDR3 length: 15 amino acids. The CDR3 is CAISESWGHSYGYTF. CDR3 DNA: TGTGCCATCAGTGAGTCGTGGGGGCATAGCTATGGCTACACCTTC.

This clone was seen just once. This chain uses TRBV4-3 with TRBJ1-2; D may be TRBD1 (5 bases). Germline lookup yields CDR1 LGHNA and CDR2 YSLEER. The CDR3 has 16 residues. Trimming pared 0 bases from V and 3 bases from J, leaving 14 bases between. CDR3 in amino acids: CASSQDMAPGDYGYTF. The CDR3 nucleotides are TGCGCCAGCAGCCAAGATATGGCCCCGGGGGACTATGGCTACACCTTC.

The rearrangement uses TRBV24-1 and TRBJ2-7; D gene uncertain. The CDR3 length is 13 residues. Germline loops: CDR1 KGHDR, CDR2 SFDVKD. Trimming shortened V by 9 bases and J by 5 bases, and 16 bases separated the two germline ends. The CDR3 is CATGTGESDEQYF. CDR3 nucleotide sequence: TGTGCCACCGGTACGGGTGAAAGCGACGAGCAGTACTTC.

The rearrangement uses TRBV3-1 (or the pseudogene TRBV3-2) and TRBJ1-2; D is unresolved. From germline, CDR1 is LGHDT and CDR2 YNNKEL (reference sequence). Trimming shortened V by 1 base and J by 3 bases, and 6 bases separated the two germline ends. This CDR3 has 13 residues. Here the CDR3 DNA reads TGTGCCAGCAGCCAAGGGCCTCACTATGGCTACACCTTC. This translates into CASSQGPHYGYTF.

V gene TRBV15 combines with J gene TRBJ1-2; D not certain. Trimming stripped 0 bases from V and 8 bases from J, with 28 bases between. The CDR3 extends over 19 amino acids. Germline-derived CDR1 and CDR2 are LNHNV and YYDKDF (reference sequence). The CDR3 sequence is CATSRDLSNGLQGLAGYTF. In DNA, the CDR3 is TGTGCCACCAGCAGAGATCTGAGCAACGGGCTTCAAGGGCTTGCGGGCTACACCTTC.

This chain connects TRBV7-2 to TRBJ2-5; D is unresolved. The CDR3 extends over 13 amino acids. CDR1 SGHTA and CDR2 FQGNSA come from the germline V gene. Deletions cut 5 bases from V and 2 bases from J, with 9 bases between. The DNA of the CDR3 is TGTGCCAGCAGCAGAGGACCGCAAGAGACCCAGTACTTC. It specifies CASSRGPQETQYF. Full variable domain (rest looked up from reference TRBV7-2 and TRBJ2-5): GAGVSQSPSNKVTEKGKDVELRCDPISGHTALYWYRQSLGQGLEFLIYFQGNSAPDKSGLPSDRFSAERTGGSVSTLTIQRTQQEDSAVYLCASSRGPQETQYFGPGTRLLVL.

The rearrangement uses TRBV27 and TRBJ2-7; 8 bases map to TRBD2. The germline V gene has CDR1 MNHEY and CDR2 SMNVEV (reference sequence). This CDR3 region has 16 residues. V trimming: 2 bases; J trimming: 2 bases; junction bases outside the gene matches: 8. CDR3 in DNA: TGTGCCAGCAGTTTAGGGGCCCCCGGGAGGGCCTACGAGCAGTACTTC. The encoded protein is CASSLGAPGRAYEQYF.

A word on this clone: The sample holds other DNA sequences that translate to the same CDR3. The genes are TRBV19 and TRBJ2-1; the D call may be TRBD1 or TRBD2 (5 bases each). Germline V lookup: CDR1 LNHDA, CDR2 SQIVND (reference sequence). The V and J ends lost 9 bases and 4 bases respectively, with 16 bases between them. This CDR3 is 14 amino acids long. The CDR3 region is CASRAGSSYNEQFF. The CDR3 nucleotides are TGTGCCAGCCGAGCAGGGAGTAGTTACAATGAGCAGTTCTTC.

The chain combines TRBV2 with TRBJ2-3; tentatively, D is TRBD2 (5 bases). Per the germline V gene, CDR1 is SNHLY and CDR2 is FYNNEI. The germline V and J ends were trimmed by 4 bases and 5 bases, with 13 bases remaining between them. The CDR3 extends over 14 amino acids. CDR3: CASSGLTTGDTQYF. The CDR3 nucleotides are TGTGCCAGCAGTGGATTGACTACGGGAGATACGCAGTATTTT.

The V and J genes are TRBV28 and TRBJ1-6; tentatively, D is TRBD1 (6 bases). With 10 bases removed from V and 3 bases from J, the gap between germline ends came to 10 bases. Germline V CDR1 and CDR2: MDHEN, SYDVKM. This CDR3 is 13 amino acids long. As DNA, the CDR3 is TGTGCCATCGGACAGAACTATAATTCACCCCTCCACTTT. It yields the protein CAIGQNYNSPLHF. The whole variable domain, remainder taken from reference TRBV28 and TRBJ1-6, is DVKVTQSSRYLVKRTGEKVFLECVQDMDHENMFWYRQDPGLGLRLIYFSYDVKMKEKGDIPEGYSVSREKKERFSLILESASTNQTSMYLCAIGQNYNSPLHFGNGTRLTVT.

The gene calls are TRBV7-9 and TRBJ1-1; D remains ambiguous. V shed 5 bases and J shed 0 bases, with 7 bases lying between them. Per the germline V gene, CDR1 is SEHNR and CDR2 is FQNEAQ (reference sequence). CDR3 length equals 13 residues. CDR3 amino acids: CASSPTVNTEAFF. For the CDR3, the DNA is TGTGCCAGCAGCCCAACAGTGAACACTGAAGCTTTCTTT. Full variable domain (rest looked up from reference TRBV7-9 and TRBJ1-1): DTGVSQNPRHKITKRGQNVTFRCDPISEHNRLYWYRQTLGQGPEFLTYFQNEAQLEKSRLLSDRFSAERPKGSFSTLEIQRTEQGDSAMYLCASSPTVNTEAFFGQGTRLTVV.

V is TRBV5-6 and J is TRBJ1-5; no definite D call. The germline gives CDR1 SGHDT, CDR2 YYEEEE. Trimming took off 2 bases at V and 9 bases at J, with 12 bases between the two ends. The length of the CDR3 is 13 residues. As DNA, the CDR3 is TGTGCCAGCAGCTTACGGCTTAATGGGCCCCAGCATTTT. It codes for CASSLRLNGPQHF.

V gene TRBV29-1 combines with J gene TRBJ1-2, with D possibly matching TRBD1 (5 bases). The CDR3 is 14 residues long. Germline loops: CDR1 SQVTM, CDR2 ANQGSEA. Trimming pared 1 base from V and 1 base from J, leaving 10 bases between. CDR3 residues: CSVEGQGINYGYTF. CDR3 DNA: TGCAGCGTTGAAGGGCAGGGAATTAACTATGGCTACACCTTC.

The chain is built from TRBV6-5 and TRBJ1-5, with TRBD1 identical over 7 bases. CDR3 size: 14 residues. V was pared by 7 bases and J by 5 bases, with 8 bases of the junction left unmatched. Germline values: CDR1 MNHEY, CDR2 SVGAGI. This chain's CDR3 is CASTRAQGDQPQHF. DNA for the CDR3: TGTGCCAGCACCCGAGCCCAGGGGGATCAGCCCCAGCATTTT.